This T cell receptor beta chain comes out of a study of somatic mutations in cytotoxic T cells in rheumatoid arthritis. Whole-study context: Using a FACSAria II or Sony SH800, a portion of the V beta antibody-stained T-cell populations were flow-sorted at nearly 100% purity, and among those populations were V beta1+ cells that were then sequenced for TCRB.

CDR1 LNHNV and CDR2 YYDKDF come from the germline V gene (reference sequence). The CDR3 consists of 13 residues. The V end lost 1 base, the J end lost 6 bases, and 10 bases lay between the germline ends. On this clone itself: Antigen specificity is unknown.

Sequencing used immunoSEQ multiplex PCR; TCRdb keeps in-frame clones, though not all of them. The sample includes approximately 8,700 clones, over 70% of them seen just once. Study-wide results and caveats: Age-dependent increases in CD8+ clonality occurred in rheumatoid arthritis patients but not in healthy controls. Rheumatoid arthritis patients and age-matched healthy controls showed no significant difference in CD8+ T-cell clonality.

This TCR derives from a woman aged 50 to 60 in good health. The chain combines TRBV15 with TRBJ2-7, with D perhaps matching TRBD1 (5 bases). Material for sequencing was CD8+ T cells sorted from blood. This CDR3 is CATSRVQASEQYF. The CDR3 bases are TGTGCCACCAGCAGAGTACAGGCGAGCGAGCAGTACTTC.